One and the same sample provided the 30 T cell receptor beta chains below, sequenced in a study of ipilimumab plus nivolumab after autologous stem cell transplantation. Produced via immunoSEQ multiplex PCR; TCRdb's table is partial and in-frame only. The table lists around 19,000 clones, around 81% of them singletons. Specimen: PBMCs, collected in a trial of ipilimumab plus nivolumab as post-transplant consolidation. The receptors stem from a male donor with diffuse large B-cell lymphoma.

The chain couples TRBV10-2 to TRBJ2-2, with D possibly being TRBD1 (6 bases). The CDR3 is made up of 16 amino acids. With 2 bases removed from V and 0 bases from J, the gap between germline ends came to 10 bases. CDR1 and CDR2 from the germline V gene are WSHSY and SAAADI. DNA for the CDR3: TGCGCCAGCAGTGAGCCCGGGACACCGAACACCGGGGAGCTGTTTTTT. Its protein is CASSEPGTPNTGELFF.

The chain uses TRBV19 and TRBJ1-5, with 9 positions matching TRBD1. The germline gives CDR1 LNHDA, CDR2 SQIVND (reference sequence). This CDR3 contains 15 residues. Trimming removed 0 bases from V and 9 bases from J; junction bases left unmatched: 6. CDR3 protein: CASSIEQGALGPQHF. For the CDR3, the DNA is TGTGCCAGTAGTATAGAACAGGGGGCGCTGGGGCCCCAGCATTTT.

The rearrangement uses TRBV6-6 and TRBJ2-7; D call uncertain. V was trimmed by 5 bases and J by 5 bases, leaving 13 bases between them. Germline CDR1 MNHNY, CDR2 SVGAGI (reference sequence). The CDR3 sequence is 13 residues long. The CDR3 DNA reads as TGTGCCAGCAGTACGCCCGAGAGCGACGAGCAGTACTTC. Translating gives CASSTPESDEQYF.

The gene calls are TRBV2 and TRBJ1-6; D unresolved. The germline V gene has CDR1 SNHLY and CDR2 FYNNEI. Deletions cut 3 bases from V and 13 bases from J, with 10 bases between. This CDR3 spans 12 amino acids. The CDR3 region has the DNA TGTGCCAGCAGTGACTCCCGGACCCCCCTCCACTTT. This gives the protein CASSDSRTPLHF.

This chain joins TRBV30 and TRBJ2-3; TRBD2 matches at 7 bases. J gave up 4 bases and V 4 bases, and 8 bases lay outside the gene matches. This CDR3 is built from 14 residues. The germline V gene encodes CDR1 GTSNPN and CDR2 SVGIG (reference sequence). The CDR3 spells CAWNRGGGSDTQYF. The DNA for the CDR3 is TGTGCCTGGAATCGCGGCGGGGGATCAGATACGCAGTATTTT.

This clone was picked up one time. The V call is TRBV4-1, the J call TRBJ1-2, with 8 nucleotides matching TRBD1. V was pared by 6 bases and J by 2 bases, with 11 bases of the junction left unmatched. Germline CDR1 reads MGHRA; CDR2 reads YSYEKL. This CDR3 comprises 16 residues. CDR3 region: CASRSSEAGGNYGYTF. CDR3 DNA: TGCGCCAGCAGGTCAAGCGAGGCAGGGGGCAACTATGGCTACACCTTC.

The rearrangement uses TRBV2 and TRBJ2-7; weak D call: TRBD2 (6 bases). This CDR3 spans 11 amino acids. Between the trimmed V and J ends, which lost 9 bases and 6 bases, there was a span of 12 bases. Looked up from germline, CDR1 is SNHLY and CDR2 is FYNNEI. This CDR3 is CASSREREQYF. Written as DNA, the CDR3 is TGTGCCAGTTCTCGGGAGCGCGAGCAGTACTTC.

V usage is TRBV2 and J usage is TRBJ1-2; a weak D match, TRBD1 (5 bases). Germline-derived CDR1 and CDR2 are SNHLY and FYNNEI. The V end was cut by 2 bases, the J end by 6 bases, with 16 bases between. The CDR3 contains 15 residues. This CDR3 is CASSEPWTPDNGYTF. The CDR3 DNA reads TGTGCCAGCAGTGAACCCTGGACCCCGGACAATGGCTACACCTTC. The variable domain in full, with the rest retrieved from reference TRBV2 and TRBJ1-2, is EPEVTQTPSHQVTQMGQEVILRCVPISNHLYFYWYRQILGQKVEFLVSFYNNEISEKSEIFDDQFSVERPDGSNFTLKIRSTKLEDSAMYFCASSEPWTPDNGYTFGSGTRLTVV.

This chain uses TRBV19 with TRBJ1-2; perhaps TRBD1 as D (6 bases). Germline V gives CDR1 LNHDA, CDR2 SQIVND (reference sequence). This CDR3 has 15 residues. The V end lost 6 bases, the J end lost 6 bases, and 20 bases lay between the germline ends. In DNA form, the CDR3 reads TGTGCCAGTAGGGGTGATGGGACACCGAACGATGGCTACACCTTC. It encodes CASRGDGTPNDGYTF. Full variable domain (missing parts from reference TRBV19 and TRBJ1-2): DGGITQSPKYLFRKEGQNVTLSCEQNLNHDAMYWYRQDPGQGLRLIYYSQIVNDFQKGDIAEGYSVSREKKESFPLTVTSAQKNPTAFYLCASRGDGTPNDGYTFGSGTRLTVV.

In DNA form, the CDR3 reads TGTGCCAGCAGTTGGTCAACAGGGAAGCAGTACTTC. It encodes CASSWSTGKQYF. The gene calls are TRBV6-6 and TRBJ2-7, with D possibly TRBD1 on 6 matching bases. The CDR3 runs to 12 residues. Germline values: CDR1 MNHNY, CDR2 SVGAGI (reference sequence). Trimming took off 4 bases at V and 8 bases at J, with 12 bases between the two ends.

V gene TRBV19 combines with J gene TRBJ2-6; 10 bases match TRBD2. The V gene end was trimmed by 5 bases and the J gene end by 0 bases; junction bases not matched to a gene: 4. CDR1 is LNHDA, CDR2 SQIVND, per germline (reference sequence). This CDR3 is built from 17 residues. The CDR3: CASSLAGGPSGANVLTF. Here the CDR3 DNA reads TGTGCCAGTAGTTTAGCGGGGGGACCCTCTGGGGCCAACGTCCTGACTTTC.

This clone was seen only a few times. V usage is TRBV4-2 and J usage is TRBJ2-1; 7 positions match TRBD2. Germline CDR1 and CDR2: LGHNA and YNFKEQ. V shed 1 base, J shed 7 bases, and the junction held 7 bases outside the gene matches. The CDR3 spans 15 residues. The CDR3 nucleotides are TGTGCCAGCAGCCAAGGCGCGGGGGTCAGGAATGAGCAGTTCTTC. It translates to CASSQGAGVRNEQFF.

This rearrangement joins TRBV5-4 to TRBJ2-5, with D possibly being TRBD2 (7 bases). Germline loops: CDR1 SGHNT, CDR2 YYREEE (reference sequence). The CDR3 consists of 14 residues. V was clipped by 4 bases and J by 1 base, with 11 bases between them. As DNA, the CDR3 is TGTGCCAGCAGCCACGGGGGGCCCCAAGAGACCCAGTACTTC. This codes for CASSHGGPQETQYF.

This clone is medium-sized (0.01 to 0.1%) within its sample. Other nucleotide sequences from this sample produce the same CDR3. The chain couples TRBV2 to TRBJ1-2; D uncertain. Germline CDR1 and CDR2: SNHLY and FYNNEI. The CDR3 runs 12 residues. V lost 1 base and J 8 bases, leaving 8 bases between the germline ends. CDR3 sequence (DNA): TGTGCCAGCAGTGAAGGATTAAAGGGCTACACCTTC. Its translation: CASSEGLKGYTF. The whole variable domain, filled in from reference TRBV2 and TRBJ1-2, reads EPEVTQTPSHQVTQMGQEVILRCVPISNHLYFYWYRQILGQKVEFLVSFYNNEISEKSEIFDDQFSVERPDGSNFTLKIRSTKLEDSAMYFCASSEGLKGYTFGSGTRLTVV.

This sequence joins TRBV19 and TRBJ1-1, with D possibly TRBD1 on 6 matching bases. Germline CDR1 LNHDA, CDR2 SQIVND (reference sequence). The CDR3 has 15 residues. Trimming pared 6 bases from V and 6 bases from J, leaving 20 bases between. DNA for the CDR3: TGTGCCAGTAGCTTTGAGAGGGGGGGAGAGGCTGAAGCTTTCTTT. It yields the protein CASSFERGGEAEAFF.

J is TRBJ1-1 and V is TRBV2; weak D call: TRBD1 (5 bases). The CDR3 covers 12 residues. Germline assignment: CDR1 SNHLY and CDR2 FYNNEI. Trimming took off 7 bases at V and 7 bases at J, with 13 bases between the two ends. CDR3 sequence reads: CASTGRTFEAFF. Here the CDR3 DNA reads TGTGCCAGCACAGGGCGTACCTTTGAAGCTTTCTTT.

This rearrangement joins TRBV6-5 to TRBJ1-4; 10 bases are a match to TRBD1. The V segment lost 4 bases and the J segment 4 bases; nucleotides outside the gene matches: 3. The CDR3 covers 15 residues. Germline assignment: CDR1 MNHEY and CDR2 SVGAGI. The DNA of the CDR3 is TGTGCCAGCAGTTCAGGGGACAGGGGTAATGAAAAACTGTTTTTT. Translation gives CASSSGDRGNEKLFF.

This clone was seen a single time. V usage is TRBV5-4 and J usage is TRBJ2-5; 7 positions agree with TRBD1. This CDR3 has 15 residues. Germline trimming cut 0 bases from V and 4 bases from J; bases unmatched to any gene: 6. Per the germline V gene, CDR1 is SGHNT and CDR2 is YYREEE (reference sequence). DNA for the CDR3: TGTGCCAGCAGCTTGGTCTCCGGGACAGTAGAGACCCAGTACTTC. Its translation is CASSLVSGTVETQYF.

This chain links TRBV9 with TRBJ2-3, with D possibly TRBD2 on 6 matching bases. CDR1 and CDR2 (germline): SGDLS, YYNGEE. The CDR3 totals 13 residues. With 0 bases removed from V and 6 bases from J, the gap between germline ends came to 8 bases. CDR3 loop: CASSVGLGDTQYF. The CDR3 region has the DNA TGTGCCAGCAGCGTAGGACTAGGGGATACGCAGTATTTT.

This clone was seen a single time. The chain carries TRBV30 and TRBJ2-3, with TRBD1 matching 7 bases. Trimming at V came to 3 bases and at J to 2 bases, leaving 8 bases not matched to a gene. The germline V gene encodes CDR1 GTSNPN and CDR2 SVGIG (reference sequence). The CDR3 totals 15 residues. CDR3 protein: CAWSGLGGPTDTQYF. In DNA form, the CDR3 reads TGTGCCTGGAGCGGGCTAGGGGGCCCCACAGATACGCAGTATTTT.

The rearrangement joins TRBV5-1 to TRBJ2-5, with 9 bases identical to TRBD2. The CDR3 loop spans 17 amino acids. J gave up 1 base and V 4 bases, and 11 bases lay outside the gene matches. The germline gives CDR1 SGHRS, CDR2 YFSETQ. In nucleotides, the CDR3 is TGCGCCAGCAGCCTAAGAGGGAAAGCGGGGGGCCAAGAGACCCAGTACTTC. Protein product: CASSLRGKAGGQETQYF.

The V call is TRBV10-2, the J call TRBJ1-2; TRBD1 aligns across 9 bases. This CDR3 spans 15 amino acids. The germline gives CDR1 WSHSY, CDR2 SAAADI. Losses at the gene ends were 5 bases for V and 3 bases for J; bases not matched to a gene: 7. CDR3 sequence (DNA): TGCGCCAGCAGTTCGGACAGGGGAGAGGACTATGGCTACACCTTC. Encoded protein: CASSSDRGEDYGYTF.

This rearrangement joins TRBV5-4 to TRBJ2-2, with D possibly being TRBD2 (5 bases). V was trimmed by 5 bases and J by 4 bases, leaving 18 bases between them. The CDR3 loop spans 16 amino acids. The germline gives CDR1 SGHNT, CDR2 YYREEE (reference sequence). The CDR3 is CASSRRTQRGTGELFF. CDR3 DNA: TGTGCCAGCAGTCGAAGGACCCAACGGGGCACCGGGGAGCTGTTTTTT.

Only one count was recorded for this clone. The rearrangement uses TRBV5-1 and TRBJ2-7; 11 bases line up with TRBD1. The germline V gene encodes CDR1 SGHRS and CDR2 YFSETQ. This CDR3 spans 16 amino acids. Trimming cost V 0 bases and J 2 bases; bases outside gene matches: 4. CDR3 DNA: TGCGCCAGCAGCTTGGGTGGGACAGGGGGGACCTACGAGCAGTACTTC. Its protein is CASSLGGTGGTYEQYF.

This clone was found once. The rearrangement links TRBV18 to TRBJ2-3; 8 bases line up with TRBD1. In germline, CDR1 is KGHSH, CDR2 LQKENI. Trimming removed 6 bases from V and 0 bases from J; junction bases left unmatched: 8. The CDR3 covers 16 residues. In nucleotides, the CDR3 is TGTGCCAGCTCTCGACTCGGACAGGGAAGCACAGATACGCAGTATTTT. It is translated as CASSRLGQGSTDTQYF. Supplemented by reference TRBV18 and TRBJ2-3, the full variable domain reads NAGVMQNPRHLVRRRGQEARLRCSPMKGHSHVYWYRQLPEEGLKFMVYLQKENIIDESGMPKERFSAEFPKEGPSILRIQQVVRGDSAAYFCASSRLGQGSTDTQYFGPGTRLTVL.

This chain joins TRBV2 and TRBJ1-6, with D hard to call. Germline values: CDR1 SNHLY, CDR2 FYNNEI. The V end was cut by 5 bases, the J end by 9 bases, with 14 bases between. The CDR3 spans 14 residues. In DNA, the CDR3 is TGTGCCAGCAGTCTACGGGGTGAAGGTTCACCCCTCCACTTT. This encodes CASSLRGEGSPLHF.

The count of this clone is one. The chain combines TRBV2 with TRBJ1-1; D is undetermined. With 5 bases removed from V and 0 bases from J, the gap between germline ends came to 7 bases. Germline-derived CDR1 and CDR2 are SNHLY and FYNNEI. There are 13 residues in the CDR3. CDR3 protein: CASSPFLNTEAFF. The CDR3 DNA follows: TGTGCCAGCAGTCCCTTTCTGAACACTGAAGCTTTCTTT. Complete variable domain (other parts from reference TRBV2 and TRBJ1-1): EPEVTQTPSHQVTQMGQEVILRCVPISNHLYFYWYRQILGQKVEFLVSFYNNEISEKSEIFDDQFSVERPDGSNFTLKIRSTKLEDSAMYFCASSPFLNTEAFFGQGTRLTVV.

The gene calls are TRBV11-3 and TRBJ2-7, with D hard to call. The CDR3 has 14 residues. In germline, CDR1 is SGHNT, CDR2 YENEEA. Trimming left V 5 bases short and J 1 base short, with 12 bases between. CDR3 sequence (DNA): TGTGCCAGCAGCCCCGGACGGATTTCCTACGAGCAGTACTTC. It specifies CASSPGRISYEQYF.

The chain uses TRBV15 and TRBJ1-4; D is undetermined. The germline V gene encodes CDR1 LNHNV and CDR2 YYDKDF (reference sequence). CDR3 size: 14 residues. Between the trimmed V and J ends, which lost 0 bases and 0 bases, there was a span of 2 bases. The CDR3, as DNA: TGTGCCACCAGCAGAGAGCCAACTAATGAAAAACTGTTTTTT. This gives the protein CATSREPTNEKLFF. The full variable domain, rest sourced from reference TRBV15 and TRBJ1-4, is DAMVIQNPRYQVTQFGKPVTLSCSQTLNHNVMYWYQQKSSQAPKLLFHYYDKDFNNEADTPDNFQSRRPNTSFCFLDIRSPGLGDTAMYLCATSREPTNEKLFFGSGTQLSVL.

The chain employs TRBV7-8 and TRBJ1-5, with D perhaps matching TRBD1 (6 bases). The CDR3 has 15 amino acids. V lost 5 bases to trimming and J lost 0 bases, with 11 bases between them. Per the germline V gene, CDR1 is SGHVS and CDR2 is FQNEAQ. The CDR3 loop is CASSRDRNSNQPQHF. CDR3 DNA sequence: TGTGCCAGCAGCAGAGACAGGAATAGCAATCAGCCCCAGCATTTT.